This T cell receptor (beta chain) came from a study of radiotherapy plus CTLA-4 blockade in lung cancer (dated by TCRdb to 2017 to 2018). For the wider study: Among the enrolled patients, roughly 19% had an objective response, and around 31% reached disease control.

Comment on this clone: Which antigen it targets is not known. Base qualities are missing; no much larger clone stands one base away.

From cysteine to phenylalanine, the CDR3 is 17 amino acids long. Only the CDR3 part of the read is kept: 51 bases, read in frame from the first base. CDR1 KGHSH and CDR2 LQKENI are derived from the germline V gene. V is reduced by 3 bases and J by 0 bases, leaving a spacing of 12 bases between them. The study evaluated CTLA-4 blockade (ipilimumab) given together with focal radiation therapy in patients who had chemo-refractory metastatic non-small-cell lung cancer. The research as a whole found: Early dynamic changes in blood T cell clones, together with increased serum interferon-beta after radiation, were reported as the strongest predictors of response. After treatment with radiotherapy and ipilimumab, TCR clones that originated in tumors expanded in peripheral blood.

The library was produced with the immunoSEQ multiplex PCR assay. TCRdb took this table from immuneACCESS and kept in-frame rearrangements with V and J called. Such tables lack part of the clones; where checked against another copy, unresolved V genes explain under half of the gap, and the rest is unexplained. The sample records tens of thousands of clones, approximately 86% of which are singletons. The ten largest make up around 0.85% of the sample. This receptor was obtained from a human donor with non-small cell lung cancer who had stable disease on radiotherapy plus ipilimumab. The specimen was peripheral blood, collected from a patient treated with radiotherapy plus ipilimumab. The chain links TRBV18 with TRBJ2-6, with no confidently assigned D gene. The DNA sequence is given as TGTGCCAGCTCACCGAGACTGCCCAGCTCTGGGGCCAACGTCCTGACTTTC. This encodes CASSPRLPSSGANVLTF.